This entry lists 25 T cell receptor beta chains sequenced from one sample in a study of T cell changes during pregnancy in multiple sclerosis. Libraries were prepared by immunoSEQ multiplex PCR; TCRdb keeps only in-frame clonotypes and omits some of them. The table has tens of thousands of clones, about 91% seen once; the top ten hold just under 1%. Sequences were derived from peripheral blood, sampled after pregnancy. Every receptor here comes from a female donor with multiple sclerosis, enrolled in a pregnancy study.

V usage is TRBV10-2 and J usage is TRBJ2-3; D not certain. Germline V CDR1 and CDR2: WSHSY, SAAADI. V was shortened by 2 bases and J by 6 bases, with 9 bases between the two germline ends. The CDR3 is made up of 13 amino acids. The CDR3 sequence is CASSEPRLDTQYF. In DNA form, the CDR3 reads TGCGCCAGCAGTGAGCCAAGACTGGATACGCAGTATTTT.

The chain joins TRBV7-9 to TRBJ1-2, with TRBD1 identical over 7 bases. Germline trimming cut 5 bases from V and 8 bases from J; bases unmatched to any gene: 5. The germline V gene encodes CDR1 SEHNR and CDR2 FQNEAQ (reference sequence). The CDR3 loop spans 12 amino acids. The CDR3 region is CASSPGGRGYTF. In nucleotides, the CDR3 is TGTGCCAGCAGCCCAGGGGGGCGCGGCTACACCTTC.

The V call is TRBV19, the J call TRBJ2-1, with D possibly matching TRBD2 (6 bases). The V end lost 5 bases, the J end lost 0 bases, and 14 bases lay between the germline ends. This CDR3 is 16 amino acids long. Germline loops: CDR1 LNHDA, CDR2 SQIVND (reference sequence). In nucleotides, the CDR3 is TGTGCCAGTAGTTCGATAGCGGCCCCCTCCTACAATGAGCAGTTCTTC. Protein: CASSSIAAPSYNEQFF.

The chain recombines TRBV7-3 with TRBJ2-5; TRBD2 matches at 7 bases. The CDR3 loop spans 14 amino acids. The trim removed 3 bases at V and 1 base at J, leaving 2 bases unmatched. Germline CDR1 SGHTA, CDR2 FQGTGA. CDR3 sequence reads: CASSFSGPQETQYF. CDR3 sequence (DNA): TGTGCCAGCAGCTTTAGCGGGCCCCAAGAGACCCAGTACTTC.

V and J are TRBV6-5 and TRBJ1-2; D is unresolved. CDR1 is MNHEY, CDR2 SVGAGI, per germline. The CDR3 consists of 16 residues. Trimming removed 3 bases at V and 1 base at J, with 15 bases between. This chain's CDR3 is CASSYTPYPVNYGYTF. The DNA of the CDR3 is TGTGCCAGCAGTTATACCCCTTATCCAGTTAACTATGGCTACACCTTC.

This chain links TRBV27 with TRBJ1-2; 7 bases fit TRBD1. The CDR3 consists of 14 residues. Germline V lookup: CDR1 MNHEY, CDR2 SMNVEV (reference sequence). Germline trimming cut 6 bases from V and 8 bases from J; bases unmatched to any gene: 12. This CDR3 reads CASRNNNRGRGYTF. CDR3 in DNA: TGTGCCAGCAGGAACAACAACAGGGGACGCGGCTACACCTTC.

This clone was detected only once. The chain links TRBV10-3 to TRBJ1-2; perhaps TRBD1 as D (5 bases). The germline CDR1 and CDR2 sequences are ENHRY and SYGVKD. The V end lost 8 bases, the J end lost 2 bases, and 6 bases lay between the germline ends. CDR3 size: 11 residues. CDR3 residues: CAIRQNYGYTF. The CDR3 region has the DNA TGTGCCATCCGACAGAACTATGGCTACACCTTC.

Here the CDR3 reads CASSAIWGDSPLHF. The CDR3 coding sequence is TGTGCCAGCAGCGCGATTTGGGGGGATTCACCCCTCCACTTT. The chain is built from TRBV5-4 and TRBJ1-6; possibly TRBD1 for D (5 bases). CDR1 and CDR2 (germline): SGHNT, YYREEE (reference sequence). The CDR3 has 14 amino acids. Trimming removed 4 bases at V and 8 bases at J, with 13 bases between.

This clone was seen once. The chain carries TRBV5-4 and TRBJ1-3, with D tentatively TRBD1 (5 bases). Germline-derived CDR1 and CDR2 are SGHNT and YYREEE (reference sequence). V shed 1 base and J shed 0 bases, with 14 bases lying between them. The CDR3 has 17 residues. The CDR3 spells CASSLYGATSSGNTIYF. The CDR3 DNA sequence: TGTGCCAGCAGCTTGTATGGGGCAACAAGCTCTGGAAACACCATATATTTT.

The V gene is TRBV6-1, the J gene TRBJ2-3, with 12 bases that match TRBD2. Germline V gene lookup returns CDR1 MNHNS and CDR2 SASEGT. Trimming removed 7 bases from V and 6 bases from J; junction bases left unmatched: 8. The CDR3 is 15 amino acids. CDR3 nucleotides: TGTGCCAGCATAGTACTAGCGGGGGGCGGGGATACGCAGTATTTT. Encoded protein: CASIVLAGGGDTQYF.

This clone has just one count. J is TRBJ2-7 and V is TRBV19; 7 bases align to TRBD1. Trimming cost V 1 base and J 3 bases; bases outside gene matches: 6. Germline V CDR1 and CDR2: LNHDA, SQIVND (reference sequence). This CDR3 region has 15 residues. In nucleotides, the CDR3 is TGTGCCAGTAGTATAGGACAGGGTAAAGGCTACGAGCAGTACTTC. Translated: CASSIGQGKGYEQYF. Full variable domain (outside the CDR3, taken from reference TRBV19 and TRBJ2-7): DGGITQSPKYLFRKEGQNVTLSCEQNLNHDAMYWYRQDPGQGLRLIYYSQIVNDFQKGDIAEGYSVSREKKESFPLTVTSAQKNPTAFYLCASSIGQGKGYEQYFGPGTRLTVT.

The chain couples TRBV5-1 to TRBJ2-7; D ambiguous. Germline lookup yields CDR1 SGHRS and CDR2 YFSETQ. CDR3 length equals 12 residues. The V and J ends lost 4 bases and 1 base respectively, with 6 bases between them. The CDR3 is CASSLRSYEQYF. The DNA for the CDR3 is TGCGCCAGCAGCCTGAGATCCTACGAGCAGTACTTC.

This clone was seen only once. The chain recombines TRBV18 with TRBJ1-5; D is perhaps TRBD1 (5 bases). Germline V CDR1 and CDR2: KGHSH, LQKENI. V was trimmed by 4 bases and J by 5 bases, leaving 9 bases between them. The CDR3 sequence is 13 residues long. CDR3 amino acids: CASSLGRDQPQHF. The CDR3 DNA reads TGTGCCAGCTCACTGGGCAGGGATCAGCCCCAGCATTTT.

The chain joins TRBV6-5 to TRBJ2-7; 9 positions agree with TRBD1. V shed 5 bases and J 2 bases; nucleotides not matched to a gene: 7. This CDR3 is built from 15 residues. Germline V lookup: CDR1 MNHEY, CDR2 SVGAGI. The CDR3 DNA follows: TGTGCCAGCAGTATCCGGACAGGGGCGGCCTACGAGCAGTACTTC. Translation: CASSIRTGAAYEQYF.

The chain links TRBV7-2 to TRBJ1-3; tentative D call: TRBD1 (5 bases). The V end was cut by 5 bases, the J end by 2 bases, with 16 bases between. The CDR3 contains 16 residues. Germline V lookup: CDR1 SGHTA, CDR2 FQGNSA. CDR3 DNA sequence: TGTGCCAGCAGCCAATCAGCCCCAGGGACTGGAAACACCATATATTTT. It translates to CASSQSAPGTGNTIYF.

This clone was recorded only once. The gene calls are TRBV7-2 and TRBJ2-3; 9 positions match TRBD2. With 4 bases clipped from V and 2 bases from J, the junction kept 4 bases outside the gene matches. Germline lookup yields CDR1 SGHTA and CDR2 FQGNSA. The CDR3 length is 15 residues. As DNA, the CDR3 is TGTGCCAGCAGCTCAAGCGGGGGGAACACAGATACGCAGTATTTT. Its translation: CASSSSGGNTDTQYF.

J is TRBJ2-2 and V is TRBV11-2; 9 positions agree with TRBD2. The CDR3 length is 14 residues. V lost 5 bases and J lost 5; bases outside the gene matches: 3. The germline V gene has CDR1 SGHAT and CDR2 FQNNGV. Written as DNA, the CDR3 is TGTGCCAGCAGCCCTAGCGGGGTGACCGGGGAGCTGTTTTTT. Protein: CASSPSGVTGELFF.

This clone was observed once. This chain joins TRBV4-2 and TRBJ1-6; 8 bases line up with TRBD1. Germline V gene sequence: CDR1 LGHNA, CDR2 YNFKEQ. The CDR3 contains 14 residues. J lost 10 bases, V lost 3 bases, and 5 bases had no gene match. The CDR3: CASSQDRVRSPLHF. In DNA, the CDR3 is TGTGCCAGCAGCCAGGACAGGGTTAGATCACCCCTCCACTTT.

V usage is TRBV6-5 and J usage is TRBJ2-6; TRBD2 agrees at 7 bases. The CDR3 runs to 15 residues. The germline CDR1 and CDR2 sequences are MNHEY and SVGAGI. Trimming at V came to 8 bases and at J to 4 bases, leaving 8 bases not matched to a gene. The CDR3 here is CASSPAGDGANVLTF. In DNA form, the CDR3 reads TGTGCCAGCTCCCCGGCGGGGGACGGGGCCAACGTCCTGACTTTC.

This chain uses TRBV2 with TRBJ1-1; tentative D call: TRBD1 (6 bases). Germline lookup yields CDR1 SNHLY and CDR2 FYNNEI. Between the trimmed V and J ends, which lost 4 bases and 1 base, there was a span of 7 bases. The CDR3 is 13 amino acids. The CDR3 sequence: CASSAQGNTEAFF. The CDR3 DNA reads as TGTGCCAGCAGTGCACAGGGGAACACTGAAGCTTTCTTT.

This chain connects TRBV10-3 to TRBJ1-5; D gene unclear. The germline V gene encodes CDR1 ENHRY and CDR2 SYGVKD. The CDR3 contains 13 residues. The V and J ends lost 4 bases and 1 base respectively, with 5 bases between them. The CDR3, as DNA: TGTGCCATCAGTGTCCAAAGCAATCAGCCCCAGCATTTT. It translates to CAISVQSNQPQHF.

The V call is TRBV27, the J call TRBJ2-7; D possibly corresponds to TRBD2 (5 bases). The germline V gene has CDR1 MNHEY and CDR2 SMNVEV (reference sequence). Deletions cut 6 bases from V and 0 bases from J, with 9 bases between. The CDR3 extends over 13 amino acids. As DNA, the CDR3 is TGTGCCAGCAGGAGGGCCTCCTCCTACGAGCAGTACTTC. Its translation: CASRRASSYEQYF.

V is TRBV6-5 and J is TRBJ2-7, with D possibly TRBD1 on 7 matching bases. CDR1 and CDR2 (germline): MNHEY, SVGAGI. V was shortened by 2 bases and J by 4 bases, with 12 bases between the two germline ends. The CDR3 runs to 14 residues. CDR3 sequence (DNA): TGTGCCAGCAGTTACGGTCAGGGGGGTTACGAGCAGTACTTC. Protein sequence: CASSYGQGGYEQYF.

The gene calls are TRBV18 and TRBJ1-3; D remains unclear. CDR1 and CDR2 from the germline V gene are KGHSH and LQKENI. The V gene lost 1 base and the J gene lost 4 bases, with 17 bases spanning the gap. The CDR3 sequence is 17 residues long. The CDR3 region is CASSPLDVPLGGNTIYF. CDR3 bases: TGTGCCAGCTCACCACTAGACGTACCTCTAGGAGGAAACACCATATATTTT.

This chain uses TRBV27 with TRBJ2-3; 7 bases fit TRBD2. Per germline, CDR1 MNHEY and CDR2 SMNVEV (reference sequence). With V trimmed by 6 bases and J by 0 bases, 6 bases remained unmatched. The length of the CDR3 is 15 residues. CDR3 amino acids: CASSPAGFSTDTQYF. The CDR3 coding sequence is TGTGCCAGCAGCCCAGCGGGGTTTAGCACAGATACGCAGTATTTT.